Given below is one TCR beta chain in context. V was clipped by 2 bases and J by 2 bases; unmatched bases: 10. CDR1 and CDR2 from the germline V gene are SEHNR and FQNEAQ (reference sequence). The CDR3 has 17 residues. Profiled with immunoSEQ multiplex PCR; TCRdb holds only in-frame clones, not every one. The sample yields some 1 million clones, 70% to 80% seen once. This sample was included in a study of shared clonotypes between healthy human individuals. Sequences were obtained from memory CD4+ T cells sorted from blood. Subset specified: CD45RA-negative fraction. V gene TRBV7-9 combines with J gene TRBJ1-1; 8 bases are a match to TRBD1. This receptor was identified in a man younger than 30 in good health. The CDR3: CASSLRGQALVNTEAFF. DNA for the CDR3: TGTGCCAGCAGCTTAAGGGGACAGGCCTTGGTTAACACTGAAGCTTTCTTT. The variable domain in full, with the rest retrieved from reference TRBV7-9 and TRBJ1-1, is DTGVSQNPRHKITKRGQNVTFRCDPISEHNRLYWYRQTLGQGPEFLTYFQNEAQLEKSRLLSDRFSAERPKGSFSTLEIQRTEQGDSAMYLCASSLRGQALVNTEAFFGQGTRLTVV.